This T cell receptor beta chain was identified during a study of radiotherapy plus CTLA-4 blockade in lung cancer. Turning to the study itself: Objective responses were seen in about a sixth of patients, disease control in more than 30%. Points from the study as a whole: Expansion of tumor-derived TCR clones was observed in blood after radiotherapy plus ipilimumab. Alongside interferon-beta, early blood T cell clone dynamics were reportedly the best predictor of response.

A remark on this clone: The target antigen is unknown.

Ipilimumab CTLA-4 blockade and focal radiation were given to patients with chemo-refractory metastatic non-small-cell lung cancer. Assay: immunoSEQ multiplex PCR; the TCRdb copy retains only in-frame clones and omits some. The table has approximately 70,000 clones, around 76% seen once. This receptor was identified in a human donor with non-small cell lung cancer whose response to radiotherapy plus ipilimumab could not be evaluated. Some clones in this sample may be carry-over from other donors' samples. The sample in question was peripheral blood, obtained from a patient treated with radiotherapy plus ipilimumab.

CDR3 nucleotides: TGTGCCAGCAGCAAACTAGCGGGGGCGACAGGCGGGGAGCTGTTTTTT. Translation: CASSKLAGATGGELFF. The chain recombines TRBV7-3 with TRBJ2-2; TRBD2 agrees at 11 bases. V dropped 5 bases and J dropped 7; count of bases not matched to a gene: 9. Germline CDR1 reads SGHTA; CDR2 reads FQGTGA. The CDR3 contains 16 residues.